This T cell receptor (beta chain) originates from a study of regulatory T cells. In the case of this clone: Its antigen is unknown.

Study-wide results and caveats: Hydrophobic residues at CDR3 positions 6 and 7 were enriched in conventional CD4+ T cells of CD3G-deficient patients.

Autoimmunity was present in every CD3G-deficient patient, worse in two. Regulatory (CD25-high CD127-low) and conventional (CD25-low CD127-high) CD4+ T cells were sorted separately. CDR1 is MDHEN, CDR2 SYDVKM, per germline. The CDR3 length is 17 residues. V was cut by 6 bases and J by 2 bases, with 20 bases left in between. Amplification used 52 TRBV primers and 13 TRBJ primers. The repertoire was sequenced with immunoSEQ multiplex PCR; TCRdb's copy has only in-frame clones and lacks some. The sample has about 21,000 clones, more than 70% seen once. Sequencing was performed on conventional CD4+ T cells sorted from blood. This rearrangement joins TRBV28 to TRBJ1-5; D is possibly TRBD1 (6 bases). This sequence was found in a child under 18 with CD3G deficiency. For the CDR3, the DNA is TGTGCCAGCAGCCCTTTAACAGGGACGGGCGGCAATCAGCCCCAGCATTTT. Protein: CASSPLTGTGGNQPQHF.